A single T cell receptor (beta chain) is shown here with its context. Antigen unknown. CDR3 length: 14 residues. The germline V gene has CDR1 SGHRS and CDR2 YFSETQ. Between the trimmed V and J ends, which lost 0 bases and 5 bases, there was a span of 10 bases. This entry belongs to a study of spatial heterogeneity in lung cancer. Study-level background: Each time, sequencing found more beta-chain sequences than alpha-chain sequences. The study's findings and limits: Compared with follow-up, resection was when ubiquitous expanded tumor TCRs appeared in blood more.

TCRdb processed the 5' RACE reads anew with MiXCR; each CDR3 protein has one entry. This sample has about 9,200 distinct CDR3 sequences, with 20% to 25% found just once. Time point given: blood at routine non-recurrence follow-up after resection. This receptor was obtained from a male donor with early-stage non-small cell lung cancer. The chain combines TRBV5-1 with TRBJ2-3; the D gene is possibly TRBD2 (6 bases). This sample comprised PBMCs, obtained at follow-up. CDR3 bases: TGCGCCAGCAGCTTGGGGCAGGGAGGAGATACGCAGTATTTT. This gives the protein CASSLGQGGDTQYF.